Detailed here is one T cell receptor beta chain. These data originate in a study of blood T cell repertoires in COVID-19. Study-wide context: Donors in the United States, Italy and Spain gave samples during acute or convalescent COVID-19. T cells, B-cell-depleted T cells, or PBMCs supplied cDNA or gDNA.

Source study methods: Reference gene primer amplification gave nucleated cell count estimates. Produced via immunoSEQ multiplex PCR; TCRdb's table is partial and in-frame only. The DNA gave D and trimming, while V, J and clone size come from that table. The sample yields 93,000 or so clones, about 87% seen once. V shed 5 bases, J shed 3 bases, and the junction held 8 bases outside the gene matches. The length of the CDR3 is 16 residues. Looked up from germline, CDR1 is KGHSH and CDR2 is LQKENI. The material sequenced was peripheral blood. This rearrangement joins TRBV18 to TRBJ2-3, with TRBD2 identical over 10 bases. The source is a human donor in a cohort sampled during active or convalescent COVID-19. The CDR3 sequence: CASSALAGVGTDTQYF. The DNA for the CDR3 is TGTGCCAGCTCAGCCCTAGCGGGGGTTGGAACAGATACGCAGTATTTT.